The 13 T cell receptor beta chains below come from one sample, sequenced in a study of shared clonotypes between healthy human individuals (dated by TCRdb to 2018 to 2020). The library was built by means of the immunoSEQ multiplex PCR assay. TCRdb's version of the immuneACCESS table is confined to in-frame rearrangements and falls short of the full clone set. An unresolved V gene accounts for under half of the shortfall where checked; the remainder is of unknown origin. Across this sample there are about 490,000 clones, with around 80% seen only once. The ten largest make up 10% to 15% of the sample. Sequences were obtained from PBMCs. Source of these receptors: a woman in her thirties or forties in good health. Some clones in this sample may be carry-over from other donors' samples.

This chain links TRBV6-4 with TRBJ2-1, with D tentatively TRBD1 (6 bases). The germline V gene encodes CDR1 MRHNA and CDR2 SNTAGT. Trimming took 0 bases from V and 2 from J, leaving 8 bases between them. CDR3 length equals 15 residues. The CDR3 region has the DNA TGTGCCAGCAGTGACTCAACAGGGACCTACAATGAGCAGTTCTTC. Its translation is CASSDSTGTYNEQFF.

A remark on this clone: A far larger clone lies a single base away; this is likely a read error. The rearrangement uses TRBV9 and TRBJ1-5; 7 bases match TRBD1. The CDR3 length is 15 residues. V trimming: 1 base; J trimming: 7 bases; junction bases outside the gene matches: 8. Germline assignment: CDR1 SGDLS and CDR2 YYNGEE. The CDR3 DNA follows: TGTGCCAGCAGCGTAAAGGGGGCGCGGGGACAGCCCCAGCATTTT. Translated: CASSVKGARGQPQHF.

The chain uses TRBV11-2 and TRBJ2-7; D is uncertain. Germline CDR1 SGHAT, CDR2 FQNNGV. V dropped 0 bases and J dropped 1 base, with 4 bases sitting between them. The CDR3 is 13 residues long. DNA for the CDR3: TGTGCCAGCAGCTTAGATTGGTCCTACGAGCAGTACTTC. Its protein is CASSLDWSYEQYF.

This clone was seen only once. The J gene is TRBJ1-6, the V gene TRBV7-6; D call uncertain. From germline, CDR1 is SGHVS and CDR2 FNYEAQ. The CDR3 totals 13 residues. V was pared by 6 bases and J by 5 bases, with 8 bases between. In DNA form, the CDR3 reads TGTGCCAGCAGTCCCTATAATAATTCACCCCTCCACTTT. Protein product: CASSPYNNSPLHF. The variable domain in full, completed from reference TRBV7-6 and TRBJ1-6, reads GAGVSQSPRYKVTKRGQDVALRCDPISGHVSLYWYRQALGQGPEFLTYFNYEAQQDKSGLPNDRFSAERPEGSISTLTIQRTEQRDSAMYRCASSPYNNSPLHFGNGTRLTVT.

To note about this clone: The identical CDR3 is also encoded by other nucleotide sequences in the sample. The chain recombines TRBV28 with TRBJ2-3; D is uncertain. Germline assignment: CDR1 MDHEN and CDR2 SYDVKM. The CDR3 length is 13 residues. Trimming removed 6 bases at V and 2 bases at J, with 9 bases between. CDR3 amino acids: CASSPPSTDTQYF. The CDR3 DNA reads TGTGCCAGCAGCCCGCCGTCCACAGATACGCAGTATTTT.

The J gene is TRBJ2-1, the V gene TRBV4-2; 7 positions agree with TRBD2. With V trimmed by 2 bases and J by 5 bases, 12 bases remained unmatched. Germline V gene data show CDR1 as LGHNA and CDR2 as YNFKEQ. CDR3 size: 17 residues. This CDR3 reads CASSQSRWRERDNEQFF. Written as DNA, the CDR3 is TGTGCCAGCAGCCAATCCCGGTGGCGGGAGAGGGACAATGAGCAGTTCTTC.

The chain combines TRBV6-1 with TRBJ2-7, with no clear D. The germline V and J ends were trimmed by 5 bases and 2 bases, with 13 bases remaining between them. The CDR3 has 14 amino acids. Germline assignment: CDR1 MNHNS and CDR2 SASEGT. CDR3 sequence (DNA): TGTGCCAGCAGTCCCCAAGGCTATGCCTACGAGCAGTACTTC. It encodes CASSPQGYAYEQYF.

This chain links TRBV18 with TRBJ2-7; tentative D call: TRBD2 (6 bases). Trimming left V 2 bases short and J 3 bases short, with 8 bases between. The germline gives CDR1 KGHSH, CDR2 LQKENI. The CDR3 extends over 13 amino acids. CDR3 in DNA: TGTGCCAGCTCACCAAGCGGGTTCTACGAGCAGTACTTC. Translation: CASSPSGFYEQYF.

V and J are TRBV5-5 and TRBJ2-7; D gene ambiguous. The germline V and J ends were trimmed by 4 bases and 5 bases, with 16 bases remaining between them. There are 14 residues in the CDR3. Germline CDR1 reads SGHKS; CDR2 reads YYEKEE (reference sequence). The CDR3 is CASSRIPSAHEQYF. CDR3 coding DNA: TGTGCCAGCAGCCGAATCCCCAGCGCTCACGAGCAGTACTTC. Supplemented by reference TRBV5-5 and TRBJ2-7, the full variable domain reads DAGVTQSPTHLIKTRGQQVTLRCSPISGHKSVSWYQQVLGQGPQFIFQYYEKEERGRGNFPDRFSARQFPNYSSELNVNALLLGDSALYLCASSRIPSAHEQYFGPGTRLTVT.

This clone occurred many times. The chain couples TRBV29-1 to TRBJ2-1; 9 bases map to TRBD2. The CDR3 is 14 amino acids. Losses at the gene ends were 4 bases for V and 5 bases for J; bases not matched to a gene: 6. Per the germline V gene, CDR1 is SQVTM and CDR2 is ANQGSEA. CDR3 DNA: TGCAGCGTTGTAGAGCGGGAGGTACACAATGAGCAGTTCTTC. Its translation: CSVVEREVHNEQFF.

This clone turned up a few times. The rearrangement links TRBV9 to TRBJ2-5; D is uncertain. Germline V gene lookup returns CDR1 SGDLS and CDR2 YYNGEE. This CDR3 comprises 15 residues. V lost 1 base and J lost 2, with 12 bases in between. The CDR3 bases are TGTGCCAGCAGCGTAACTTCTGCCCTACAAGAGACCCAGTACTTC. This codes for CASSVTSALQETQYF. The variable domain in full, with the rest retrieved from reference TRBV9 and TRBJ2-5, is DSGVTQTPKHLITATGQRVTLRCSPRSGDLSVYWYQQSLDQGLQFLIQYYNGEERAKGNILERFSAQQFPDLHSELNLSSLELGDSALYFCASSVTSALQETQYFGPGTRLLVL.

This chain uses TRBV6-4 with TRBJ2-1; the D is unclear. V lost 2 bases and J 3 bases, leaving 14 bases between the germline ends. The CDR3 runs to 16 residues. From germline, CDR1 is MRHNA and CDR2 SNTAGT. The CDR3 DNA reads TGTGCCAGCAGTGACGGGTCGATTTGGGACTACAATGAGCAGTTCTTC. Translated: CASSDGSIWDYNEQFF.

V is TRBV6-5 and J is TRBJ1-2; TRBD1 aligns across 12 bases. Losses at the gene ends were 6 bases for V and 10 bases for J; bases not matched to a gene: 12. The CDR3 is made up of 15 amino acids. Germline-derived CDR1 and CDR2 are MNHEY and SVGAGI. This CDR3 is CASSRSGTGGHVYTF. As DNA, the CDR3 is TGTGCCAGCAGCCGATCCGGGACAGGGGGCCATGTCTACACCTTC.